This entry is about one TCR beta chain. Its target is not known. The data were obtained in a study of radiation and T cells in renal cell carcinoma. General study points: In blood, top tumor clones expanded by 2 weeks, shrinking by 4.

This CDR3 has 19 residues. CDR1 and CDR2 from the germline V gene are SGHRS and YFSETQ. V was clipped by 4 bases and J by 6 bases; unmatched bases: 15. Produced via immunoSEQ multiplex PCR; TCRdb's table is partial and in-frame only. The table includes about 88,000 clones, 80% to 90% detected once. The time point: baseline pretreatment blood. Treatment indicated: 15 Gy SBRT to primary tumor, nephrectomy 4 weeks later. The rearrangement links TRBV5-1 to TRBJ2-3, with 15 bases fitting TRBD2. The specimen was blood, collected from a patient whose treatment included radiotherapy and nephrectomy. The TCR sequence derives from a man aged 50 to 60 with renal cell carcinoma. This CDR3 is CASSRGLAGGPGVGDTQYF. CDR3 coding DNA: TGCGCCAGCAGCCGGGGACTAGCGGGAGGACCCGGCGTTGGCGATACGCAGTATTTT. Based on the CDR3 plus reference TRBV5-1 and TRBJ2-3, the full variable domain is KAGVTQTPRYLIKTRGQQVTLSCSPISGHRSVSWYQQTPGQGLQFLFEYFSETQRNKGNFPGRFSGRQFSNSRSEMNVSTLELGDSALYLCASSRGLAGGPGVGDTQYFGPGTRLTVL.